These 27 T cell receptor beta chains were all obtained from the same sample, sequenced in a study of cytomegalovirus exposure and HLA in healthy donors. Primers for the PCR totalled 60 Vbeta and 13 Jbeta. Profiled with immunoSEQ multiplex PCR; TCRdb holds only in-frame clones, not every one. The repertoire includes tens of thousands of clones, roughly 80% of them detected once, and 3.5% to 4.5% sits in the top ten. Sequenced sample: PBMCs. The source of these receptors is a man in his forties in good health and CMV-seronegative.

The CDR3 DNA reads as TGTGCCTGGAGTGAGGATCACAGGGGCCACTCTGGAAACACCATATATTTT. It specifies CAWSEDHRGHSGNTIYF. The V gene is TRBV30, the J gene TRBJ1-3, with TRBD1 matching over 7 bases. V dropped 1 base and J dropped 0; count of bases not matched to a gene: 9. Germline V CDR1 and CDR2: GTSNPN, SVGIG (reference sequence). The CDR3 is 17 residues long.

This clone has just one count. This sequence joins TRBV14 and TRBJ2-2; a weak D match, TRBD2 (5 bases). Trimming removed 4 bases at V and 5 bases at J, with 14 bases between. This CDR3 spans 15 amino acids. The germline gives CDR1 SGHDN, CDR2 FVKESK. DNA for the CDR3: TGTGCCAGCAGCCGAGAGCTAGCCGGAACCGGGGAGCTGTTTTTT. Residues: CASSRELAGTGELFF.

The chain links TRBV2 to TRBJ1-2; D gene ambiguous. The germline V and J ends were trimmed by 5 bases and 3 bases, with 13 bases remaining between them. This CDR3 has 14 residues. Germline values: CDR1 SNHLY, CDR2 FYNNEI. The CDR3 nucleotides read TGTGCCAGCAGTCTCTACCTACAGCACTATGGCTACACCTTC. Translating it yields CASSLYLQHYGYTF.

This clone showed up just once. The chain carries TRBV5-5 and TRBJ2-1; TRBD2 agrees at 10 bases. V was pared by 5 bases and J by 6 bases, with 8 bases of the junction left unmatched. This CDR3 contains 15 residues. Germline lookup yields CDR1 SGHKS and CDR2 YYEKEE (reference sequence). CDR3 sequence: CASRTLAGVVNEQFF. The CDR3 region has the DNA TGTGCCAGCAGAACCCTAGCGGGAGTCGTCAATGAGCAGTTCTTC.

This clone has just one count. This sequence joins TRBV18 and TRBJ2-1; 15 bases agree with TRBD2. CDR3 length: 18 residues. V lost 6 bases, J lost 7 bases, and 13 bases stayed unmatched. Germline V gene lookup returns CDR1 KGHSH and CDR2 LQKENI. CDR3 sequence reads: CASSLIPGLAGGPNEQFF. The CDR3 DNA reads TGTGCCAGCTCTCTTATCCCGGGACTAGCGGGAGGCCCTAATGAGCAGTTCTTC.

The chain employs TRBV7-2 and TRBJ1-2; D may be TRBD1 (5 bases). V was shortened by 6 bases and J by 6 bases, with 14 bases between the two germline ends. CDR1 is SGHTA, CDR2 FQGNSA, per germline. This CDR3 comprises 13 residues. The CDR3, as DNA: TGTGCCAGCAGAAACCCAGGGCTCCATGGCTACACCTTC. Residues: CASRNPGLHGYTF.

This rearrangement joins TRBV5-4 to TRBJ2-6, with 12 bases that match TRBD1. J was trimmed by 4 bases and V by 3 bases; bases with no gene match: 8. This CDR3 has 18 residues. Germline V gives CDR1 SGHNT, CDR2 YYREEE (reference sequence). CDR3 loop: CASSSGTGGAGGANVLTF. The CDR3 DNA reads TGTGCCAGCAGCTCCGGGACAGGGGGCGCGGGAGGGGCCAACGTCCTGACTTTC. Variable domain in full (rest from reference TRBV5-4 and TRBJ2-6): ETGVTQSPTHLIKTRGQQVTLRCSSQSGHNTVSWYQQALGQGPQFIFQYYREEENGRGNFPPRFSGLQFPNYSSELNVNALELDDSALYLCASSSGTGGAGGANVLTFGAGSRLTVL.

This chain uses TRBV27 with TRBJ2-7; TRBD2 agrees at 13 bases. The CDR3 totals 15 residues. The J segment lost 2 bases and the V segment lost 5 bases, leaving 3 bases of the junction unmatched. CDR1 and CDR2 from the germline V gene are MNHEY and SMNVEV (reference sequence). Here the CDR3 reads CASSVGTSGTYEQYF. The CDR3 DNA is TGTGCCAGCAGTGTTGGGACTAGCGGGACCTACGAGCAGTACTTC.

The V and J genes are TRBV25-1 and TRBJ1-1, with D perhaps TRBD1 (5 bases). Trimming removed 1 base from V and 4 bases from J, with 16 bases in between. CDR3 length: 16 residues. Germline V gene data show CDR1 as MGHDK and CDR2 as SYGVNS. CDR3 nucleotide sequence: TGTGCCAGCAGTGAATCCTCGGGCAGGGCAGGCACTGAAGCTTTCTTT. The encoded protein is CASSESSGRAGTEAFF.

The chain couples TRBV7-9 to TRBJ2-3; the D is unclear. Trimming stripped 3 bases from V and 4 bases from J, with 11 bases between. The length of the CDR3 is 14 residues. Germline CDR1 SEHNR, CDR2 FQNEAQ (reference sequence). The CDR3 region has the DNA TGTGCCAGCAGCTTTAGCAGCTTGGCAGATACGCAGTATTTT. Translated: CASSFSSLADTQYF.

J is TRBJ1-4 and V is TRBV19; the D is unclear. In germline, CDR1 is LNHDA, CDR2 SQIVND (reference sequence). With 5 bases removed from V and 1 base from J, the gap between germline ends came to 11 bases. The length of the CDR3 is 15 residues. In nucleotides, the CDR3 is TGTGCCAGTAGTCCCCTGACGGGAACTAATGAAAAACTGTTTTTT. Its protein is CASSPLTGTNEKLFF.

CDR3 sequence reads: CASSPWQSSGIYEQYF. The CDR3 DNA reads TGCGCCAGCAGCCCCTGGCAGTCTAGCGGGATTTACGAGCAGTACTTC. This chain links TRBV4-3 with TRBJ2-7; 9 bases align to TRBD2. Trimming cost V 4 bases and J 4 bases; bases outside gene matches: 11. From germline, CDR1 is LGHNA and CDR2 YSLEER. There are 16 residues in the CDR3.

This clone was recorded a few times. The genes are TRBV11-3 and TRBJ2-2; 9 positions match TRBD1. The CDR3 has 18 residues. Germline CDR1 reads SGHNT; CDR2 reads YENEEA. V was pared by 5 bases and J by 1 base, with 11 bases of the junction left unmatched. The CDR3 DNA is TGTGCCAGCAGCCCCGGGACAGGGTGGTTTTTGAACACCGGGGAGCTGTTTTTT. Encoded protein: CASSPGTGWFLNTGELFF.

The chain couples TRBV9 to TRBJ1-3; D possibly corresponds to TRBD1 (6 bases). Looked up from germline, CDR1 is SGDLS and CDR2 is YYNGEE. V gave up 3 bases and J gave up 2 bases, with 9 bases separating them. The CDR3 has 14 residues. This CDR3 reads CASSDREPGNTIYF. The CDR3 DNA is TGTGCCAGCAGCGACAGGGAACCTGGAAACACCATATATTTT.

This clone was recorded a few times. V gene TRBV9 combines with J gene TRBJ2-5; TRBD2 matches 8 bases. This CDR3 comprises 18 residues. J gave up 5 bases and V 4 bases, and 19 bases lay outside the gene matches. Germline loops: CDR1 SGDLS, CDR2 YYNGEE. The CDR3 loop is CASSPNRTSPPPVETQYF. CDR3 coding DNA: TGTGCCAGCAGCCCGAACCGGACTAGCCCACCCCCGGTGGAGACCCAGTACTTC.

This clone showed up just a few times. The chain links TRBV25-1 to TRBJ1-2; possibly TRBD1 for D (5 bases). Germline loops: CDR1 MGHDK, CDR2 SYGVNS. Deletions cut 1 base from V and 5 bases from J, with 8 bases between. The CDR3 sequence is 13 residues long. CDR3 amino acids: CASSEWGVYGYTF. CDR3 nucleotides: TGTGCCAGCAGTGAATGGGGGGTGTATGGCTACACCTTC.

The genes are TRBV27 and TRBJ2-5; a weak D match, TRBD1 (6 bases). The CDR3 covers 14 residues. CDR1 is MNHEY, CDR2 SMNVEV, per germline (reference sequence). Trimming took off 0 bases at V and 4 bases at J, with 9 bases between the two ends. The CDR3 DNA reads TGTGCCAGCAGTTTATCGACAGGTGGAGAGACCCAGTACTTC. The encoded protein is CASSLSTGGETQYF.

The chain couples TRBV27 to TRBJ2-3; D not resolved. Germline V gene data show CDR1 as MNHEY and CDR2 as SMNVEV (reference sequence). V was pared by 5 bases and J by 4 bases, with 25 bases between. There are 18 residues in the CDR3. CDR3 sequence: CASSQQSPRWRDPDTQYF. CDR3 bases: TGTGCCAGCAGTCAACAAAGCCCCAGGTGGCGAGACCCAGATACGCAGTATTTT.

The rearrangement joins TRBV15 to TRBJ1-4; D is perhaps TRBD1 (6 bases). The germline gives CDR1 LNHNV, CDR2 YYDKDF (reference sequence). There are 15 residues in the CDR3. Trimming pared 1 base from V and 0 bases from J, leaving 6 bases between. The CDR3 DNA follows: TGTGCCACCAGCAGAGGACAGGCAACTAATGAAAAACTGTTTTTT. Encoded protein: CATSRGQATNEKLFF.

J is TRBJ2-1 and V is TRBV19; 9 bases match TRBD2. J lost 4 bases, V lost 6 bases, and 10 bases had no gene match. Germline CDR1 is LNHDA and CDR2 is SQIVND (reference sequence). The CDR3 totals 16 residues. The CDR3 DNA follows: TGTGCCAGTAGCCCTATTAGCGGGAGCGCTTACAATGAGCAGTTCTTC. Its translation is CASSPISGSAYNEQFF.

The chain is built from TRBV19 and TRBJ1-5; D unclear. The ends were cut back, 2 bases at V and 4 bases at J, with 12 bases in the middle. The CDR3 has 15 amino acids. From germline, CDR1 is LNHDA and CDR2 SQIVND (reference sequence). As DNA, the CDR3 is TGTGCCAGTAGTATAACTATAGGTTGGAATCAGCCCCAGCATTTT. Encoded protein: CASSITIGWNQPQHF.

V usage is TRBV5-1 and J usage is TRBJ2-1; D not certain. The CDR3 covers 14 residues. The V gene's germline CDR1 is SGHRS and CDR2 YFSETQ. Trimming left V 4 bases short and J 6 bases short, with 14 bases between. CDR3 nucleotide sequence: TGCGCCAGCAGCCAGTATCCCGCCTCCAATGAGCAGTTCTTC. Amino acid sequence: CASSQYPASNEQFF.

J is TRBJ2-3 and V is TRBV6-6; the match to TRBD1 covers 9 bases. Germline V gene data show CDR1 as MNHNY and CDR2 as SVGAGI (reference sequence). With 4 bases clipped from V and 3 bases from J, the junction kept 2 bases outside the gene matches. The CDR3 covers 14 residues. CDR3 residues: CASSSDRGTDTQYF. For the CDR3, the DNA is TGTGCCAGCAGTTCGGACAGGGGAACAGATACGCAGTATTTT.

The rearrangement links TRBV19 to TRBJ2-1, with 9 bases identical to TRBD1. The V gene end was trimmed by 4 bases and the J gene end by 4 bases; junction bases not matched to a gene: 8. The CDR3 runs to 16 residues. Per the germline V gene, CDR1 is LNHDA and CDR2 is SQIVND (reference sequence). DNA of the CDR3: TGTGCCAGTAGTACTAGTGGGGGACAGGGATACAATGAGCAGTTCTTC. It encodes CASSTSGGQGYNEQFF.

J is TRBJ1-2 and V is TRBV29-1; 7 bases match TRBD1. The length of the CDR3 is 12 residues. J gave up 8 bases and V 7 bases, and 10 bases lay outside the gene matches. CDR1 is SQVTM, CDR2 ANQGSEA, per germline. The CDR3 protein is CSAGDSLGGYTF. For the CDR3, the DNA is TGCAGCGCCGGGGACAGCTTGGGGGGCTACACCTTC.

The chain carries TRBV7-9 and TRBJ2-7; D may be TRBD2 (6 bases). Germline-derived CDR1 and CDR2 are SEHNR and FQNEAQ (reference sequence). CDR3 length: 14 amino acids. The ends were cut back, 5 bases at V and 2 bases at J, with 13 bases in the middle. The CDR3 nucleotides are TGTGCCAGCAGCCGTGGAGGGAACGCCTACGAGCAGTACTTC. Amino acids: CASSRGGNAYEQYF.

The J gene is TRBJ2-3, the V gene TRBV10-3; D possibly corresponds to TRBD1 (5 bases). Germline assignment: CDR1 ENHRY and CDR2 SYGVKD. The ends were cut back, 6 bases at V and 2 bases at J, with 12 bases in the middle. The CDR3 length is 14 residues. The CDR3 spells CAISKGSDTDTQYF. The CDR3 nucleotides are TGTGCCATCAGCAAGGGGTCCGACACAGATACGCAGTATTTT.